This is a list of T cell receptor beta chains from one sample in a study of beta chain features in type 1 diabetes. TCRdb's copy holds only in-frame clones and misses some; the assay was immunoSEQ multiplex PCR. The table lists 250,000 to 400,000 clones, less than 15% of them singletons. Material: central memory CD4+ T cells from blood. Receptor source: a man aged 25 to 40 in good health. CDR3s include the opening cysteine and the closing phenylalanine or tryptophan. The order of the fields is D gene, J gene, clone size, V gene, CDR3 protein, CDR3 DNA. D genes are given only for firm matches. Clone size appears in some rows only: once, few, many, or a class for an expanded clone.

TRBD1,TRBJ1-2,-,TRBV15,CATSPVGQGSNYGYTF,TGTGCCACCAGCCCCGTGGGACAGGGATCTAACTATGGCTACACCTTC
-,TRBJ2-2,many,TRBV25-1,CASRGQYLGELFF,TGTGCCAGCAGAGGACAGTACCTCGGGGAGCTGTTTTTT
-,TRBJ1-5,-,TRBV13,CASSYSNQPQHF,TGTGCCAGCAGTTATAGCAATCAGCCCCAGCATTTT
-,TRBJ2-5,-,TRBV5-4,CASRRGETQYF,TGTGCCAGCAGGAGGGGGGAGACCCAGTACTTC
-,TRBJ1-4,many,TRBV6-5,CASSYDREKLFF,TGTGCCAGCAGTTATGACAGGGAAAAACTGTTTTTT
TRBD1,TRBJ2-7,-,TRBV6-6,CASRPRGTGPSYEQYF,TGTGCCAGCAGACCGAGGGGGACAGGGCCCTCCTACGAGCAGTACTTC
TRBD1,TRBJ1-2,-,TRBV5-4,CASSRGQEEYGYTF,TGTGCCAGCAGCCGCGGACAGGAAGAATATGGCTACACCTTC
-,TRBJ2-5,few,TRBV6-1,CASSDVTQYF,TGTGCCAGCAGTGACGTGACCCAGTACTTC
-,TRBJ2-3,few,TRBV6-6,CASSLGLMTQYF,TGTGCCAGCAGCCTAGGACTAATGACGCAGTATTTT
-,TRBJ2-3,-,TRBV5-1,CASSLGGARTDTQYF,TGCGCCAGCAGCTTGGGTGGGGCCCGCACAGATACGCAGTATTTT
-,TRBJ2-3,few,TRBV7-9,CASSFTGTDTQYF,TGTGCCAGCAGCTTCACCGGGACAGATACGCAGTATTTT
TRBD1,TRBJ1-6,-,TRBV6-1,CASSQDRGKSPLHF,TGTGCCAGCAGTCAGGACAGGGGGAAATCACCCCTCCACTTT
-,TRBJ1-1,-,TRBV5-1,CASSLAAVGGGEAFF,TGCGCCAGCAGCTTGGCGGCGGTAGGAGGTGGTGAAGCTTTCTTT
TRBD2,TRBJ2-1,few,TRBV6-5,CASSYGGRALNEQFF,TGTGCCAGCAGTTACGGAGGGAGGGCCCTGAATGAGCAGTTCTTC
-,TRBJ1-3,-,TRBV19,CASSIDTWSVSNTIYF,TGTGCCAGTAGTATAGACACTTGGAGTGTGTCGAACACCATATATTTT
TRBD1,TRBJ2-5,-,TRBV19,CASSRGTGSPETQYF,TGTGCCAGTAGTAGAGGGACAGGAAGCCCAGAGACCCAGTACTTC
-,TRBJ2-1,few,TRBV7-8,CASSETGTGLYEQFF,TGTGCCAGCAGCGAAACCGGGACTGGGCTATATGAGCAGTTCTTC
-,TRBJ1-5,few,TRBV14,CASSQDPPDLTGQPQHF,TGTGCCAGCAGCCAAGATCCCCCCGATCTGACGGGTCAGCCCCAGCATTTT
-,TRBJ2-4,many,TRBV7-9,CASSFFRDSENIQYF,TGTGCCAGCAGCTTCTTCCGAGACAGTGAAAACATTCAGTACTTC
-,TRBJ1-5,-,TRBV27,CASSLVSQSAQHF,TGTGCCAGCAGTCTTGTCAGTCAATCAGCCCAGCATTTT
TRBD2,TRBJ2-7,-,TRBV29-1,CSVGSGGGSYEQYF,TGCAGCGTGGGCTCCGGGGGGGGATCCTACGAGCAGTACTTC
-,TRBJ2-2,few,TRBV7-2,CASSPGGRGNTGELFF,TGTGCCAGCAGCCCCGGGGGGCGGGGGAACACCGGGGAGCTGTTTTTT
-,TRBJ2-2,-,TRBV7-2,CASSPRAAGELFF,TGTGCCAGCAGCCCCCGGGCAGCAGGGGAGCTGTTTTTT
-,TRBJ1-2,-,TRBV27,CASKTANYGYTF,TGTGCCAGCAAAACGGCTAACTATGGCTACACCTTC
-,TRBJ2-2,few,TRBV18,CASSPQYTGELFF,TGTGCCAGCTCACCTCAGTACACCGGGGAGCTGTTTTTT
-,TRBJ2-6,few,TRBV5-1,CASSPSVAGANVLTF,TGCGCCAGCAGCCCTTCAGTGGCTGGGGCCAACGTCCTGACTTTC
TRBD2,TRBJ2-5,-,TRBV7-3,CASSLTDGRVPETQYF,TGTGCCAGCAGCTTAACGGACGGGAGGGTCCCAGAGACCCAGTACTTC
-,TRBJ2-2,-,TRBV9,CASSPGASNTGELFF,TGTGCCAGCAGTCCGGGCGCCTCCAACACCGGGGAGCTGTTTTTT
-,TRBJ2-3,many,TRBV11-3,CASSSGASTDTQYF,TGTGCCAGCAGCTCGGGAGCGAGCACAGATACGCAGTATTTT
-,TRBJ1-2,-,TRBV29-1,CSVRGRGDGYTF,TGCAGCGTAAGGGGTCGGGGGGATGGCTACACCTTC
-,TRBJ2-1,many,TRBV7-2,CASSSDSTSEQFF,TGTGCCAGCAGCTCGGACAGCACAAGCGAGCAGTTCTTC
-,TRBJ2-1,few,TRBV11-2,CASSLEGTDYNEQFF,TGTGCCAGCAGCTTAGAGGGGACTGACTACAATGAGCAGTTCTTC
TRBD2,TRBJ2-2,few,TRBV7-2,CASSLAGGSGGARTGELFF,TGTGCCAGCAGCTTAGCGGGAGGTAGCGGGGGGGCACGCACCGGGGAGCTGTTTTTT
-,TRBJ1-2,-,TRBV7-2,CASSLRIGQNYGYTF,TGTGCCAGCAGCTTACGAATTGGACAGAACTATGGCTACACCTTC
-,TRBJ1-2,few,TRBV7-9,CASSPAQATGGCTF,TGTGCCAGCAGCCCGGCCCAGGCGACGGGTGGCTGCACCTTC